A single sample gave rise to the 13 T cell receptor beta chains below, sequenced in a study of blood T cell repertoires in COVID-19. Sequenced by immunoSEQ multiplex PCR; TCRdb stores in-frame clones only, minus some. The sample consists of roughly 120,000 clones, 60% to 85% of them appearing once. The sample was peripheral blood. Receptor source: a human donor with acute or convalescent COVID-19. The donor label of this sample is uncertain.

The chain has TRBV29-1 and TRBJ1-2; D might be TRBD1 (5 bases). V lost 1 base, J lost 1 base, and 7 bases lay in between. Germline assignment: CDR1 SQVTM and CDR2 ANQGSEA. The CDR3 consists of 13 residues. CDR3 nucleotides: TGCAGCGTTGAAGTGGGGGGTAACTATGGCTACACCTTC. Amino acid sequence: CSVEVGGNYGYTF.

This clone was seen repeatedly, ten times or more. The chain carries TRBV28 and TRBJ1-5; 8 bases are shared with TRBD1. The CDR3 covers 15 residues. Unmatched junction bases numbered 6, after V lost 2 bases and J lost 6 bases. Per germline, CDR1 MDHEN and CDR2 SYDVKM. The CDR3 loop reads CASSLRRDRFQPQHF. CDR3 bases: TGTGCCAGCAGTTTACGTCGGGACAGGTTTCAGCCCCAGCATTTT.

CDR3 bases: TGTGCCAGCAGCGTAACGACAGGGGGGAACACTGAAGCTTTCTTT. It yields the protein CASSVTTGGNTEAFF. The chain couples TRBV9 to TRBJ1-1, with 9 bases lining up with TRBD1. Germline assignment: CDR1 SGDLS and CDR2 YYNGEE. The junction had 2 bases not matched to a gene; V was cut back by 1 base and J by 1 base. This CDR3 region has 15 residues.

In nucleotides, the CDR3 is TGCAGCGTTCCAGCCAGGGCCACTACGCAGTATTTT. This gives the protein CSVPARATTQYF. The chain is built from TRBV29-1 and TRBJ2-3; TRBD1 is a possible D gene (5 bases). This CDR3 region has 12 residues. CDR1 is SQVTM and CDR2 is ANQGSEA in the germline V gene. The ends were cut back, 5 bases at V and 8 bases at J, with 14 bases in the middle.

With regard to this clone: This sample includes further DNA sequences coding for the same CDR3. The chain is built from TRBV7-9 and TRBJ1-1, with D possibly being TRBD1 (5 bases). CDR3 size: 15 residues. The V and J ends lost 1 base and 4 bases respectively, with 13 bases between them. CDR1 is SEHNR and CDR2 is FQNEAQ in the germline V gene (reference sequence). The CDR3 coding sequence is TGTGCCAGCAGCTTAGTGCAGGGTGCGCGCACTGAAGCTTTCTTT. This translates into CASSLVQGARTEAFF.

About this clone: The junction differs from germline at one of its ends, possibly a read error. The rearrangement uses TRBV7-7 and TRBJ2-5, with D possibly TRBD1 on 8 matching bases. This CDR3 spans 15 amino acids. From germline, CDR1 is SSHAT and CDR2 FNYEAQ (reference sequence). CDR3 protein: CASSFGQGGQETQYF. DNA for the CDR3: TGTGCTAGCAGCTTTGGACAGGGAGGGCAAGAGACCCAGTACTTC. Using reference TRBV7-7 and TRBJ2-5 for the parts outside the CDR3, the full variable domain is GAGVSQSPRYKVTKRGQDVTLRCDPISSHATLYWYQQALGQGPEFLTYFNYEAQPDKSGLPSDRFSAERPEGSISTLTIQRTEQRDSAMYRCASSFGQGGQETQYFGPGTRLLVL.

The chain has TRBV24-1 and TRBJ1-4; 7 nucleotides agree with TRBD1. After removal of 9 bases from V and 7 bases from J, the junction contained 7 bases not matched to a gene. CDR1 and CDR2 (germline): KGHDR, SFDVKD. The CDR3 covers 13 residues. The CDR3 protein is CATAETGREKLFF. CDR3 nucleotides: TGTGCCACCGCCGAGACAGGGCGTGAAAAACTGTTTTTT.

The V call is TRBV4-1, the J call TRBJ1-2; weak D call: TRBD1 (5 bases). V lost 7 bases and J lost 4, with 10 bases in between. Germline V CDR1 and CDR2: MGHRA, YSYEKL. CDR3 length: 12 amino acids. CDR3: CASNGGIYGYTF. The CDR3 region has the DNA TGCGCCAGCAACGGGGGGATCTATGGCTACACCTTC.

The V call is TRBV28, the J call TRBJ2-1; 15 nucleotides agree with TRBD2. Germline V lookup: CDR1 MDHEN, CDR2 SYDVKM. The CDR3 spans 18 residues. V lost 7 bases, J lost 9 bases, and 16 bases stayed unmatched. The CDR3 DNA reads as TGTGCCAGCACATCCTTCCCGGGACTAGCGGGGGGACGAGGTGAGCAGTTCTTC. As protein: CASTSFPGLAGGRGEQFF.

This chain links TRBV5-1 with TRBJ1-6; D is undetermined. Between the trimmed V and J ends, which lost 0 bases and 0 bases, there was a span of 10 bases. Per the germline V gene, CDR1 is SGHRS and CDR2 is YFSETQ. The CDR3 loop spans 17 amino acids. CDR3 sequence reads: CASSLGAGSSYNSPLHF. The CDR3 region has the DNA TGCGCCAGCAGCTTGGGGGCAGGAAGCTCCTATAATTCACCCCTCCACTTT.

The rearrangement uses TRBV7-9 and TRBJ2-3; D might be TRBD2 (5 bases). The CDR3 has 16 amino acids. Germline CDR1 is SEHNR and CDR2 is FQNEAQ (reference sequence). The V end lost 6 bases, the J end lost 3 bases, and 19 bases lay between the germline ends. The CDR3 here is CASSTWRGGYTDTQYF. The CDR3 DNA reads TGTGCCAGCAGTACCTGGCGAGGAGGTTATACAGATACGCAGTATTTT.

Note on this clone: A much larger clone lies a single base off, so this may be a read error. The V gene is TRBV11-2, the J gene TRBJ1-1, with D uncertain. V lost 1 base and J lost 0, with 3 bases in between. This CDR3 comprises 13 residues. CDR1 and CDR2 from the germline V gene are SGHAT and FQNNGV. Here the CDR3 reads CASSLVVNTEAFF. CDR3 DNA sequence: TGTGCCAGCAGCTTAGTAGTGAACACTGAAGCTTTCTTT.

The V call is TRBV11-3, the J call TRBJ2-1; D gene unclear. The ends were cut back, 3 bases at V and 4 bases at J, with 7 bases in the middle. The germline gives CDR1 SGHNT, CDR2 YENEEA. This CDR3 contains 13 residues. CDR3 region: CASSFHSYNEQFF. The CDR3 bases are TGTGCCAGCAGCTTCCACAGTTACAATGAGCAGTTCTTC.